This section outlines one T cell receptor beta chain sequence together with its context. The sample has other DNA sequences that encode this CDR3 too. CDR1 and CDR2 from the germline V gene are LNHDA and SQIVND (reference sequence). This CDR3 has 12 residues. V was shortened by 1 base and J by 4 bases, with 4 bases between the two germline ends. The repertoire was sequenced with immunoSEQ multiplex PCR; TCRdb's copy has only in-frame clones and lacks some. The sample consists of around 110,000 clones, 70% to 85% of them appearing once. These data come from a study of blood T cell repertoires in COVID-19.

The sequence was obtained from an older woman with acute or convalescent COVID-19. The chain has TRBV19 and TRBJ1-1; D is undetermined. What was sequenced was peripheral blood. The CDR3 reads CASSIAGTEAFF. CDR3 bases: TGTGCCAGTAGTATAGCCGGCACTGAAGCTTTCTTT.